The clone carrying this T cell receptor beta chain was recorded a few times. The antigen remains undetermined. This specimen comes from a study of T cells after yellow fever vaccination. There are 14 residues in the CDR3. CDR1 is SGHTA, CDR2 FQGNSA, per germline. Trimming shortened V by 5 bases and J by 2 bases, and 11 bases separated the two germline ends. Synthesis of TCR cDNA relied on 5'RACE template switching, which attached a universal primer site and UMIs. TCRdb reanalysed the 5' RACE reads using MiXCR and keeps one entry per CDR3 protein. The data show around 340,000 distinct CDR3 sequences, around 13% seen once. Study-level findings and limits: A weaker secondary response peaked on day 5, the primary on day 15. Among all clonotypes, a small share was observed in both CD4 and CD8 compartments. Abundant bulk-population clonotypes could contaminate the FACS-sorted repertoires.

Sequenced here: CD4+ T cells sorted from PBMCs, sampled 15 days after the yellow fever booster vaccination. The chain combines TRBV7-2 with TRBJ2-3, with D unclear. This TCR came from a man younger than 35 who received the YFV17D yellow fever vaccine. The CDR3 sequence is CASSMSWATDTQYF. The CDR3 DNA is TGTGCCAGCAGCATGTCTTGGGCCACAGATACGCAGTATTTT.